This T cell receptor (beta chain) appears in the sequencing data of a study of blood T cell repertoires in COVID-19. In the study overall: Material from acute and convalescent COVID-19 was sourced from the United States, Italy and Spain. T cells, B-cell-depleted T cells, or PBMCs supplied cDNA or gDNA.

Authors' processing steps: Estimation of nucleated cell counts was performed using reference gene primer amplification. Measured with immunoSEQ multiplex PCR; TCRdb has only the in-frame clones, and not every one. V and J calls and clone size are given by that table; D and trimming were obtained from the DNA. The sample has about 140,000 clones, roughly 90% seen once. The CDR3 runs 13 residues. Deletions cut 5 bases from V and 4 bases from J, with 11 bases between. The germline gives CDR1 SGHVS, CDR2 FNYEAQ. The chain recombines TRBV7-6 with TRBJ1-1; D remains ambiguous. This TCR derives from a man between 65 and 80 years old with acute or convalescent COVID-19. The sample was peripheral blood. The DNA for the CDR3 is TGTGCCAGCAGCGCGCGGGATGCCACTGAAGCTTTCTTT. Encoded protein: CASSARDATEAFF.